Listed below are T cell receptor beta chains from one sample, sequenced in a study of cytomegalovirus exposure and HLA in healthy donors. Here immunoSEQ multiplex PCR was the method, and the copy in TCRdb shows in-frame clones only, minus some. This sample has 250,000 or so clones; 70% to 90% occur once, and the top ten carry about 1.2%. The sequencing input was PBMCs. The origin of the receptors is a human donor in good health. The CDR3 runs from the conserved cysteine through the conserved F or W. The D gene is left open where the match is weak. Size values are once, few and many counts, or a class for expanded clones, and some rows have none.

clone size: -
J gene: TRBJ2-1
D gene: -
V gene: TRBV2
CDR3 DNA: TGTGCCAGCAGTGGACTATTCGATGAGCAGTTCTTC
CDR3 protein: CASSGLFDEQFF

clone size: -
J gene: TRBJ2-5
D gene: -
V gene: TRBV6-6
CDR3 DNA: TGTGCCAGCAGACGCGGGACCATCCAAGAGACCCAGTACTTC
CDR3 protein: CASRRGTIQETQYF

clone size: -
J gene: TRBJ1-3
D gene: -
V gene: TRBV7-6
CDR3 DNA: TGTGCCAGCAGGGACTTAGGCTCTGGAAACACCATATATTTT
CDR3 protein: CASRDLGSGNTIYF

clone size: -
J gene: TRBJ2-3
D gene: -
V gene: TRBV7-9
CDR3 DNA: TGTGCCAGCAGCTTGAGCGGGGCAGGGGCCACAGATACGCAGTATTTT
CDR3 protein: CASSLSGAGATDTQYF

clone size: -
J gene: TRBJ2-3
D gene: TRBD2
V gene: TRBV4-1
CDR3 DNA: TGCGCCAGCAGCGTAGCGGGAGTCTTCACAGATACGCAGTATTTT
CDR3 protein: CASSVAGVFTDTQYF

clone size: -
J gene: TRBJ2-1
D gene: -
V gene: TRBV7-2
CDR3 DNA: TGTGCCAGCAGCTTAGGGAGGACAGCTTACAATGAGCAGTTCTTC
CDR3 protein: CASSLGRTAYNEQFF

clone size: -
J gene: TRBJ2-7
D gene: TRBD2
V gene: TRBV7-9
CDR3 DNA: TGTTCCAGCAGCCCTTTGACTAGCGGGAGGTACGAGCAGTACTTC
CDR3 protein: CSSSPLTSGRYEQYF

clone size: -
J gene: TRBJ1-6
D gene: -
V gene: TRBV18
CDR3 DNA: TGTGCCAGCTCACCCCCGGGACAACCCAGAAATTCACCCCTCCACTTT
CDR3 protein: CASSPPGQPRNSPLHF

clone size: once
J gene: TRBJ2-7
D gene: -
V gene: TRBV5-1
CDR3 DNA: TGCGCCAGCAGCTTGGCCCCGGCAGGGTATGCGGACGAGCAGTACTTC
CDR3 protein: CASSLAPAGYADEQYF

clone size: -
J gene: TRBJ2-5
D gene: TRBD2
V gene: TRBV5-1
CDR3 DNA: TGCGCCAGCAGCTTGGCGGCCCGGCTAGCGGGGCAAGAGACCCAGTACTTC
CDR3 protein: CASSLAARLAGQETQYF

clone size: -
J gene: TRBJ2-1
D gene: -
V gene: TRBV28
CDR3 DNA: TGTGCCAGCCGCGGGTTCCCCTATCTTACGGGTGAGCAGTTCTTC
CDR3 protein: CASRGFPYLTGEQFF

clone size: -
J gene: TRBJ1-1
D gene: -
V gene: TRBV5-1
CDR3 DNA: TGCGCCAGCAGCACCCCGCTACAGGGTACGAACACTGAAGCTTTCTTT
CDR3 protein: CASSTPLQGTNTEAFF

clone size: -
J gene: TRBJ2-1
D gene: TRBD2
V gene: TRBV9
CDR3 DNA: TGTGCCAGCAGCGTAGCAAGCGGGACCTACAATGAGCAGTTCTTC
CDR3 protein: CASSVASGTYNEQFF

clone size: -
J gene: TRBJ2-5
D gene: TRBD2
V gene: TRBV30
CDR3 DNA: TGTGCCTGGAGACCGGGACTAGCGGTCCAAGAGACCCAGTACTTC
CDR3 protein: CAWRPGLAVQETQYF

clone size: -
J gene: TRBJ1-5
D gene: -
V gene: TRBV18
CDR3 DNA: TGTGCCAGCTCACCACAGGACAGAGATAGCAATCAGCCCCAGCATTTT
CDR3 protein: CASSPQDRDSNQPQHF

clone size: -
J gene: TRBJ1-4
D gene: TRBD1
V gene: TRBV9
CDR3 DNA: TGTGCCAGCAGCGCGGGACAGGGTGATGAAAAACTGTTTTTT
CDR3 protein: CASSAGQGDEKLFF

clone size: -
J gene: TRBJ2-1
D gene: TRBD2
V gene: TRBV18
CDR3 DNA: TGTGCCAGCTCACCACGACTAGCGGGAGAGGGGGAGCAGTTCTTC
CDR3 protein: CASSPRLAGEGEQFF

clone size: -
J gene: TRBJ2-3
D gene: -
V gene: TRBV9
CDR3 DNA: TGTGCCAGCAGCGTAGGTCTAGCGACAGATACGCAGTATTTT
CDR3 protein: CASSVGLATDTQYF

clone size: -
J gene: TRBJ1-2
D gene: TRBD1
V gene: TRBV6-6
CDR3 DNA: TGTGCCAGCAGACTAGACAGGGGTAACGTTAACTATGGCTACACCTTC
CDR3 protein: CASRLDRGNVNYGYTF

clone size: -
J gene: TRBJ2-5
D gene: TRBD2
V gene: TRBV4-1
CDR3 DNA: TGCGCCAGCAGCCAAGGGGCGGGAGGGCCGGAGACCCAGTACTTC
CDR3 protein: CASSQGAGGPETQYF

clone size: -
J gene: TRBJ2-7
D gene: TRBD2
V gene: TRBV9
CDR3 DNA: TGTGCCAGCAGCGTAGGAACTGGCGGGAGCTCCTACGAGCAGTACTTC
CDR3 protein: CASSVGTGGSSYEQYF

clone size: -
J gene: TRBJ2-2
D gene: -
V gene: TRBV7-2
CDR3 DNA: TGTGCCAGCAGCACTGCTTTGGGAGTTCGTGGGGAGCTGTTTTTT
CDR3 protein: CASSTALGVRGELFF

clone size: -
J gene: TRBJ2-1
D gene: -
V gene: TRBV21-1
CDR3 DNA: TGTGCCAGCAGCAAAGTGGACTTAAACTACAATGAGCAGTTCTTC
CDR3 protein: CASSKVDLNYNEQFF

clone size: few
J gene: TRBJ2-1
D gene: TRBD2
V gene: TRBV13
CDR3 DNA: TGTGCCAGCAGCCGGGTTGGGCGGGAGGCGGTGAATGAGCAGTTCTTC
CDR3 protein: CASSRVGREAVNEQFF

clone size: few
J gene: TRBJ2-5
D gene: -
V gene: TRBV29-1
CDR3 DNA: TGCAGCGTTGACGTAGACAGCAGGGAGACCCAGTACTTC
CDR3 protein: CSVDVDSRETQYF

clone size: -
J gene: TRBJ2-1
D gene: -
V gene: TRBV18
CDR3 DNA: TGTGCCAGCTCACCACCGTCCAGCTACAATGAGCAGTTCTTC
CDR3 protein: CASSPPSSYNEQFF

clone size: -
J gene: TRBJ2-7
D gene: -
V gene: TRBV5-4
CDR3 DNA: TGTGCCAGCAGCTTTTCGACGACGGGAGTACCCTACGAGCAGTACTTC
CDR3 protein: CASSFSTTGVPYEQYF

clone size: -
J gene: TRBJ1-1
D gene: -
V gene: TRBV18
CDR3 DNA: TGTGCCAGCTCACTTTCGACAGGAGTAAACACTGAAGCTTTCTTT
CDR3 protein: CASSLSTGVNTEAFF

clone size: -
J gene: TRBJ2-5
D gene: -
V gene: TRBV29-1
CDR3 DNA: TGCAGCGGTGGACAGATCCAAGAGACCCAGTACTTC
CDR3 protein: CSGGQIQETQYF

clone size: -
J gene: TRBJ2-2
D gene: TRBD2
V gene: TRBV5-1
CDR3 DNA: TGCGCCAGCTCCCCAACTAGCGGGAGGACCGGGGAGCTGTTTTTT
CDR3 protein: CASSPTSGRTGELFF

clone size: -
J gene: TRBJ1-1
D gene: TRBD1
V gene: TRBV7-3
CDR3 DNA: TGTGCCAGCAGCCCAGGGACAGGCGAGAACACTGAAGCTTTCTTT
CDR3 protein: CASSPGTGENTEAFF

clone size: once
J gene: TRBJ2-5
D gene: -
V gene: TRBV30
CDR3 DNA: TGTGCCTGGAGTCATCAAGAGACCCAGTACTTC
CDR3 protein: CAWSHQETQYF

clone size: -
J gene: TRBJ1-4
D gene: -
V gene: TRBV11-2
CDR3 DNA: TGTGCCAGCAGGAAGGGGGTTACAACTAATGAAAAACTGTTTTTT
CDR3 protein: CASRKGVTTNEKLFF

clone size: -
J gene: TRBJ2-1
D gene: TRBD2
V gene: TRBV6-5
CDR3 DNA: TGTGCCAGCAGCGGGACTAGCGGGATGAATGAGCAGTTCTTC
CDR3 protein: CASSGTSGMNEQFF

clone size: -
J gene: TRBJ1-4
D gene: -
V gene: TRBV5-1
CDR3 DNA: TGCGCCAGCAGGCTCATGGGCAATGAAAAACTGTTTTTT
CDR3 protein: CASRLMGNEKLFF

clone size: -
J gene: TRBJ1-2
D gene: -
V gene: TRBV28
CDR3 DNA: TGTGCCAGCAGTTCCTCCAGGAACTATGGCTACACCTTC
CDR3 protein: CASSSSRNYGYTF

clone size: -
J gene: TRBJ1-5
D gene: -
V gene: TRBV7-9
CDR3 DNA: TGTTCCAGCAGCTTAGGCGGTCCCTCCAATCAGCCCCAGCATTTT
CDR3 protein: CSSSLGGPSNQPQHF

clone size: -
J gene: TRBJ2-7
D gene: TRBD1
V gene: TRBV7-6
CDR3 DNA: TGTGCCAGCAGCTCGGGGACAGGGGCCTCCTACGAGCAGTACTTC
CDR3 protein: CASSSGTGASYEQYF

clone size: -
J gene: TRBJ2-3
D gene: -
V gene: TRBV7-9
CDR3 DNA: TGTGCCAGCAGCCCGGGCGCGGGGAAGGATACGCAGTATTTT
CDR3 protein: CASSPGAGKDTQYF

clone size: -
J gene: TRBJ1-3
D gene: TRBD1
V gene: TRBV28
CDR3 DNA: TGTGCCAGCACTCCCCAGGGGGCTGGAAACACCATATATTTT
CDR3 protein: CASTPQGAGNTIYF

clone size: once
J gene: TRBJ2-3
D gene: TRBD1
V gene: TRBV19
CDR3 DNA: TGTGCCAGTCGCCGGACAGGGAGCACAGATACGCAGTATTTT
CDR3 protein: CASRRTGSTDTQYF

clone size: -
J gene: TRBJ2-3
D gene: TRBD2
V gene: TRBV7-6
CDR3 DNA: TGTGCCAGCAGGGATGGGACTAGCGGAGGCACAGATACGCAGTATTTT
CDR3 protein: CASRDGTSGGTDTQYF

clone size: few
J gene: TRBJ2-7
D gene: TRBD2
V gene: TRBV6-5
CDR3 DNA: TGTGCCAGCAGTTCCTTGGTGGCTAGCGGGAGTTACGAGCAGTACTTC
CDR3 protein: CASSSLVASGSYEQYF

clone size: -
J gene: TRBJ2-7
D gene: TRBD2
V gene: TRBV7-8
CDR3 DNA: TGTGCCAGCAGCAAACTAGCGGGTGAGCAGTACTTC
CDR3 protein: CASSKLAGEQYF